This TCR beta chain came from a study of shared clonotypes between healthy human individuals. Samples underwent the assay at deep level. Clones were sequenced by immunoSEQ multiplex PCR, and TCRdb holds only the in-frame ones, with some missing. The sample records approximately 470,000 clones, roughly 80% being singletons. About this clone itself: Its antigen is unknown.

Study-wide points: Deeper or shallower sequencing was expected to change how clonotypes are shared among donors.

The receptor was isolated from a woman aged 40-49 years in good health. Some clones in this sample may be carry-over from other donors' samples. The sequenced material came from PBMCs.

The CDR3 protein is CASSLDPVYGYTF. CDR3 in DNA: TGTGCCAGCAGCTTAGATCCGGTCTATGGCTACACCTTC. The V call is TRBV11-2, the J call TRBJ1-2, with unresolved D. CDR3 length: 13 residues. The germline CDR1 and CDR2 sequences are SGHAT and FQNNGV. The V gene lost 0 bases and the J gene lost 4 bases, with 6 bases spanning the gap.